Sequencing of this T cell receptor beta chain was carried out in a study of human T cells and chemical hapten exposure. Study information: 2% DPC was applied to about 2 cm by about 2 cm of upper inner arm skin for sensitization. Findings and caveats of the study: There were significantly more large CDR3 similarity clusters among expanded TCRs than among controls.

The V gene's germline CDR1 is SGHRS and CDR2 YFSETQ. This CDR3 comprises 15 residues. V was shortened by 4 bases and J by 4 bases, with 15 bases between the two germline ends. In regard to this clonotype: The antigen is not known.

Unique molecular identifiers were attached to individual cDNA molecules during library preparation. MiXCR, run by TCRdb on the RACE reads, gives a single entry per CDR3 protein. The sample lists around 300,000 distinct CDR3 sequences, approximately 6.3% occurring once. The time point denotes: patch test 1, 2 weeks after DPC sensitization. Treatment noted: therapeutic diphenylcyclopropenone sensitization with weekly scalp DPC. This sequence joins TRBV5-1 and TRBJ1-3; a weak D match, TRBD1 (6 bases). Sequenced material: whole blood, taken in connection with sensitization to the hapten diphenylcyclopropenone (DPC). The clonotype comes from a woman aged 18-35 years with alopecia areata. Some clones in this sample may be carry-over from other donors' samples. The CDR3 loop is CASSPLSGDGNTIYF. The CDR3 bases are TGCGCCAGCAGCCCCCTGTCAGGGGACGGAAACACCATATATTTT.